These T cell receptor beta chains were read from a single sample in a study of CD8+CD57+ T cells in acquired aplastic anemia. One entry per CDR3 protein results from TCRdb running MiXCR on the reads. The table lists some 160,000 distinct CDR3 sequences, around 52% of them singletons. Source material: sorted CD4+, CD8+, or CD8+CD57+ T cells (not recorded which) from PBMCs. These receptors were collected from a human donor with aplastic anemia. Each CDR3 is given with its conserved first and last residue. A D gene is named only where the DNA matches it firmly. Some rows have no size entry. The others give once, few or many, or a class for an expanded clone.

V gene,clone size,J gene,D gene,CDR3 protein,CDR3 DNA
TRBV10-3,NA,TRBJ1-1,TRBD1,CAIKGTGGDTEAFF,TGTGCCATCAAGGGGACAGGGGGTGACACTGAAGCTTTCTTT
TRBV13,NA,TRBJ1-1,NA,CASSPQWDAAEAFF,TGTGCCAGCAGCCCCCAGTGGGACGCCGCTGAAGCTTTCTTT
TRBV10-3,NA,TRBJ1-3,NA,CASSINGQPGNTIYF,TGTGCCAGCAGTATAAATGGACAGCCGGGAAACACCATATATTTT
TRBV14,NA,TRBJ2-4,NA,CASSQGGSPLAKNIQYF,TGTGCCAGCAGCCAAGGGGGCTCTCCACTAGCCAAAAACATTCAGTACTTC
TRBV10-1,many,TRBJ2-6,TRBD2,CASSGTTGANVLTF,TGCGCCAGCAGCGGGACTACTGGGGCCAACGTCCTGACTTTC
TRBV30,many,TRBJ1-6,NA,CACEDENSPLHF,TGTGCCTGCGAGGATGAAAATTCACCCCTCCACTTT
TRBV11-1,NA,TRBJ2-5,NA,CANSPGGIPETQYF,TGTGCCAACAGCCCGGGGGGCATTCCGGAGACCCAGTACTTC
TRBV29-1,NA,TRBJ1-1,NA,CSAVSMGTEAFF,TGCAGCGCAGTAAGTATGGGCACTGAAGCTTTCTTT
TRBV25-1,many,TRBJ1-1,NA,CASNWAGSTEAFF,TGTGCCAGCAACTGGGCAGGGAGCACTGAAGCTTTCTTT
TRBV14,NA,TRBJ2-7,NA,CASSRLGEQYF,TGTGCCAGCAGCCGATTGGGCGAGCAGTACTTC
TRBV29-1,NA,TRBJ2-2,TRBD2,CSVGGLANTGELFF,TGCAGCGTTGGGGGACTAGCGAACACCGGGGAGCTGTTTTTT
TRBV7-3,once,TRBJ2-7,NA,CASSPFPGKGVEQYF,TGTGCCAGCAGCCCCTTCCCCGGGAAAGGAGTCGAGCAGTACTTC
TRBV20-1,NA,TRBJ2-5,NA,CSVPGQILSETQYF,TGCAGTGTCCCGGGACAAATTCTTTCCGAGACCCAGTACTTC
TRBV2,many,TRBJ2-7,NA,CASSEYASEQYF,TGTGCCAGCAGTGAATACGCCAGCGAGCAGTACTTC
TRBV25-1,NA,TRBJ2-7,TRBD2,CASSEGGWSSYEQYF,TGTGCCAGCAGTGAGGGAGGGTGGTCGTCCTACGAGCAGTACTTC
TRBV2,NA,TRBJ1-5,TRBD1,CASSETGQRGLQHF,TGTGCCAGCAGTGAAACGGGACAGAGGGGGCTCCAGCATTTT
TRBV7-3,NA,TRBJ1-2,NA,CASRSRGGNYGYTF,TGTGCCAGCAGGTCCCGGGGGGGCAACTATGGCTACACCTTC
TRBV6-1,many,TRBJ1-1,TRBD1,CASRRDSPVEAFF,TGTGCCAGCAGGAGGGACAGCCCCGTCGAAGCTTTCTTT
TRBV3-1,few,TRBJ2-5,NA,CASSPEGTDRETQYF,TGTGCCAGCAGCCCGGAAGGAACCGATAGGGAGACCCAGTACTTC
TRBV14,many,TRBJ2-2,TRBD1,CASSQLGAGGNTGELFF,TGTGCCAGCAGCCAATTAGGGGCAGGGGGAAACACCGGGGAGCTGTTTTTT
TRBV4-2,NA,TRBJ1-2,NA,CASSFVQAYGYTF,TGTGCCAGCAGCTTTGTGCAGGCCTATGGCTACACCTTC
TRBV7-9,NA,TRBJ1-2,NA,CASNLGYGYTF,TGTGCCAGCAATTTGGGCTATGGCTACACCTTC
TRBV7-9,NA,TRBJ1-2,NA,CASSPRTGYTF,TGTGCCAGCAGCCCAAGAACTGGCTACACCTTC
TRBV2,NA,TRBJ1-1,NA,CASSEREANTEAFF,TGTGCCAGCAGTGAACGAGAAGCGAACACTGAAGCTTTCTTT
TRBV25-1,NA,TRBJ2-3,NA,CASSDLRASRTTTDTQYF,TGTGCCAGCAGTGACCTAAGGGCTAGCCGAACGACCACAGATACGCAGTATTTT
TRBV29-1,NA,TRBJ1-1,NA,CSVEGLHQGGSFF,TGCAGCGTTGAGGGGCTTCACCAAGGGGGGTCTTTCTTT
TRBV2,NA,TRBJ1-1,NA,CASSEGDWAEAFF,TGTGCCAGCAGTGAAGGAGACTGGGCTGAAGCTTTCTTT
TRBV11-2,few,TRBJ2-2,TRBD1,CASSSEAGTVILHGELFF,TGTGCCAGCAGCTCCGAGGCCGGGACAGTGATTTTACACGGGGAGCTGTTTTTT
TRBV29-1,NA,TRBJ1-2,NA,CSVETGYGYTF,TGCAGCGTTGAAACAGGGTACGGCTACACCTTC
TRBV5-5,many,TRBJ2-1,TRBD1,CASSSPDRGQEEQFF,TGTGCCAGCAGCTCTCCGGACAGGGGGCAGGAGGAGCAGTTCTTC
TRBV4-1,NA,TRBJ2-7,NA,CASSQGGVYEQYF,TGCGCCAGCAGCCAAGGGGGGGTATACGAGCAGTACTTC
TRBV5-4,NA,TRBJ2-2,NA,CASSSGLWDTGELFF,TGTGCCAGCAGCTCGGGGTTGTGGGACACCGGGGAGCTGTTTTTT
TRBV6-1,NA,TRBJ1-1,NA,CASSAADTEAFF,TGTGCCAGCAGCGCAGCCGACACTGAAGCTTTCTTT
TRBV7-9,many,TRBJ2-7,TRBD2,CASSFSSGAPGEQYF,TGTGCCAGCAGCTTTTCGAGCGGGGCCCCGGGCGAGCAGTACTTC
TRBV30,NA,TRBJ2-5,NA,CAWREEGRETQYF,TGTGCCTGGAGAGAGGAGGGACGGGAGACCCAGTACTTC
TRBV20-1,many,TRBJ2-3,TRBD2,CSARDLGGSVDADTQYF,TGCAGTGCTAGAGATCTCGGCGGGAGTGTTGACGCAGATACGCAGTATTTT
TRBV2,NA,TRBJ2-7,TRBD1,CASSRQGEQYF,TGTGCCAGCAGTAGACAGGGCGAGCAGTACTTC
TRBV6-2/TRBV6-3,NA,TRBJ1-2,NA,CASSYTTVNYGYTF,TGTGCCAGCAGTTATACGACAGTTAACTATGGCTACACCTTC
TRBV20-1,many,TRBJ1-3,TRBD1,CSANSWDSRHSGNTIYF,TGCAGTGCCAATAGTTGGGACAGCCGGCACTCTGGAAACACCATATATTTT
TRBV6-5,many,TRBJ2-7,TRBD2,CASSYGQAGPYEQYF,TGTGCCAGCAGTTACGGGCAAGCGGGGCCCTACGAGCAGTACTTC
TRBV10-1,NA,TRBJ1-1,NA,CASSEPVGYTEAFF,TGCGCCAGCAGTGAGCCCGTCGGGTACACTGAAGCTTTCTTT
TRBV6-1,many,TRBJ2-1,NA,CASSESGHPSSYNEQFF,TGTGCCAGCAGTGAATCTGGTCATCCCTCCTCCTACAATGAGCAGTTCTTC
TRBV7-6,NA,TRBJ2-7,NA,CASSLGASVYEQYF,TGTGCCAGCAGCTTAGGGGCATCGGTCTACGAGCAGTACTTC
TRBV9,NA,TRBJ1-6,NA,CASSVGGAGDSPLHF,TGTGCCAGCAGCGTAGGTGGGGCTGGGGATTCACCCCTCCACTTT
TRBV5-6,few,TRBJ2-7,TRBD2,CASSQREGHDEQYF,TGCGCCAGCAGCCAACGGGAGGGCCACGACGAGCAGTACTTC
TRBV7-3,NA,TRBJ2-7,NA,CASSLSGYYEQYF,TGTGCCAGCAGCTTGTCCGGATACTACGAGCAGTACTTC
TRBV18,once,TRBJ2-1,NA,CASSPPSRLYNEQFF,TGTGCCAGCTCACCACCGTCGCGCCTATACAATGAGCAGTTCTTC
TRBV5-6,NA,TRBJ2-1,TRBD2,CASSLSGSGSYNEQFF,TGTGCCAGCAGCTTGAGCGGGAGCGGGTCCTACAATGAGCAGTTCTTC
TRBV11-1,NA,TRBJ2-2,NA,CASSSLGGGDLNGELFF,TGTGCCAGCAGCTCGCTGGGCGGAGGGGATCTGAACGGGGAGCTGTTTTTT
TRBV24-1,few,TRBJ1-1,NA,CATSAGKNTEAFF,TGTGCCACCAGTGCAGGGAAGAACACTGAAGCTTTCTTT
TRBV6-1,NA,TRBJ2-7,NA,CASNRQGGNEQYF,TGTGCCAGCAATCGACAGGGAGGTAACGAGCAGTACTTC
TRBV19,NA,TRBJ1-2,TRBD1,CASRTGGVKGYTF,TGTGCCAGTCGGACAGGGGGCGTTAAGGGCTACACCTTC
TRBV15,many,TRBJ1-6,NA,CATSREGVGRDPLHF,TGTGCCACCAGCAGAGAAGGCGTTGGCAGGGATCCCCTCCACTTT
TRBV2,few,TRBJ1-6,NA,CASSEMVGGSSPLHF,TGTGCCAGCAGTGAAATGGTGGGGGGGAGTTCACCCCTCCACTTT
TRBV25-1,NA,TRBJ1-4,NA,CASSYRGGRNEKLFF,TGTGCCAGCAGTTACCGAGGGGGTAGGAATGAAAAACTGTTTTTT